This paragraph covers one T cell receptor beta chain sequence. There is no known antigen for this receptor. Base qualities are not recorded, but no much larger clone differs from it by a single base. The sample is drawn from a study of shared T cell receptors in the human thymus (dated by TCRdb to the early 2020s). For the wider study: The study examined how self-reactive, shared T-cell receptor alpha chains are generated in the human thymus.

Reading from cysteine to phenylalanine, the CDR3 counts 17 amino acids. Only the CDR3 part of the read is kept: 51 bases, read in frame from the first base. As encoded in the germline V gene (reference sequence), CDR1 is GTSNPN while CDR2 is SVGIG. V drops 3 bases and J drops 5 bases, leaving 22 bases in between. Receptor amplification or capture employed the immunoSEQ multiplex PCR assay. TCRdb mirrors the immuneACCESS table, restricted to in-frame sequences. Some clones are absent from its copies; in checked studies, under half trace to an unresolved V gene, and the reason for the others is unknown. The sample has some 640,000 clones on record, 80% to 90% of them singletons. The ten largest clones capture 0.009% to 0.0095% of the sample. This sample was shared with a second study, whose subject was human thymus T cells. The second source states: Immunologically healthy infants undergoing open corrective cardiac surgery for congenital heart defects in Finland were used as donors. Thymus tissue was collected as surgical resects that were removed during corrective cardiac surgery. Usage of V and J gene segments appeared to be biased in both the thymic and the peripheral blood repertoires. The related research found that thymic TCR repertoires overlapped highly between unrelated individuals. The study characterized TCR alpha and beta repertoires from roughly eight infant thymus samples and a few related peripheral blood samples. Donor ages ranged from roughly 6 to 244 days, and the cohort comprised over 5 male and two female infants. After being mechanically released from the tissue, thymocytes were kept at -70 degrees C in pellets of roughly 8.5-34 million cells. A QIAsymphony instrument was used to extract genomic DNA from frozen cell pellets. Using the immunoSEQ multiplex PCR assay, the TCRB and TCRAD loci were amplified from a standardized quantity of quality-controlled genomic DNA. Amplicons spanned the V(D)J region at a length sufficient to cover the CDR3 and identify V and J genes. The commercial immunoSEQ service was used to sequence amplicons on an Illumina platform. Corrections for primer bias and sequencing errors followed previously described methods, while TCRAD and TCRB definitions were based on the IMGT database. Repertoires were analysed with immunoSEQ Analyzer 3.0 and VDJTools, covering basic statistics, V/J segment usage, diversity estimates, rarefaction and pairwise overlap. Diversity was estimated with Chao1, ChaoE, Efron-Thisted, Shannon and inverse Simpson indices, and also on datasets down-sampled to the smallest sample. Repertoire overlap was determined by strict matching of CDR3 nucleotide sequence, V gene and J gene, and Jaccard-based multidimensional scaling clustering was applied. Thymus samples yielded on average approximately 800,000 unique TCRB clonotypes, compared with roughly 76,000 from blood samples.

Material for sequencing was thymocytes. The sequence was collected from a boy under two years old with a congenital heart defect. Donor details come from another sample of the same person, matched by shared clones. The chain joins TRBV30 to TRBJ1-4, with the identity of the D gene unclear. The bases read TGTGCCTGGAGCGCAACGACCGCCGGGATGCGAAATGAAAAACTGTTTTTT. Its translation is CAWSATTAGMRNEKLFF.